This paragraph covers one T cell receptor (beta chain) sequence. The method was immunoSEQ multiplex PCR; TCRdb's version includes in-frame clones alone and lacks a portion of them. The sample records approximately 74,000 clones, approximately 94% being singletons. These data originate in a study of control samples from healthy donors and cancer patients. Trimming shortened V by 5 bases and J by 0 bases, and 17 bases separated the two germline ends. The CDR3 loop spans 16 amino acids. CDR1 KGHSH and CDR2 LQKENI come from the germline V gene. The chain carries TRBV18 and TRBJ2-7; D might be TRBD1 (6 bases). This TCR was recovered from a woman aged 25 to 39 in good health. What was sequenced was blood. The CDR3 DNA follows: TGTGCCAGCTCAGCATCACAGGGTTCCCTCTCCTACGAGCAGTACTTC. Its translation is CASSASQGSLSYEQYF.